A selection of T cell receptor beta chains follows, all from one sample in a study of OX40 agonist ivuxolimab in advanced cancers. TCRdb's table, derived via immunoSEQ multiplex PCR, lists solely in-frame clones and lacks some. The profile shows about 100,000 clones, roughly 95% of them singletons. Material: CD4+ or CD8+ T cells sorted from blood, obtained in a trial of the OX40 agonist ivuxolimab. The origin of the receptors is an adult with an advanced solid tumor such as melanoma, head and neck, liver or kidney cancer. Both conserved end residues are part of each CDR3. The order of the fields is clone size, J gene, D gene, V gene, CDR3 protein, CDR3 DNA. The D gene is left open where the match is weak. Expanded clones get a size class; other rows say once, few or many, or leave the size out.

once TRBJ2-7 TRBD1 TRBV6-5 CASSTGTGVYEQYF TGTGCCAGCAGTACGGGGACAGGGGTCTACGAGCAGTACTTC
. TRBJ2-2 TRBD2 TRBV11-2 CASSQLAGAPTGELFF TGTGCCAGCAGCCAACTAGCGGGGGCTCCCACCGGGGAGCTGTTTTTT
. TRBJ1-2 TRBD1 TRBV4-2 CASSHRGLDYGYTF TGTGCCAGCAGCCACAGGGGGCTCGACTATGGCTACACCTTC
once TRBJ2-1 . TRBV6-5 CASSYSAGSSYNEQFF TGTGCCAGCAGTTACTCCGCCGGGAGCTCCTACAATGAGCAGTTCTTC
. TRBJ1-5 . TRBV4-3 CASSQDRAGNQPQHF TGCGCCAGCAGCCAAGACAGGGCTGGCAATCAGCCCCAGCATTTT
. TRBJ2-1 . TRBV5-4 CASSLAVDEQFF TGTGCCAGCAGCTTGGCAGTCGATGAGCAGTTCTTC
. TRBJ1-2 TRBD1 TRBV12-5 CASGLGTGIYGYTF TGTGCTAGTGGTTTGGGGACAGGGATCTATGGCTACACCTTC
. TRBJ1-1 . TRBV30 CAWRGGRRSTEAFF TGTGCCTGGAGGGGGGGGCGCAGGAGCACTGAAGCTTTCTTT
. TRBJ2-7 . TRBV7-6 CASSLAQGYEQYF TGTGCCAGCAGCTTAGCCCAAGGCTACGAGCAGTACTTC
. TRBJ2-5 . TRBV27 CASLGGQETQYF TGTGCCAGTCTCGGGGGTCAAGAGACCCAGTACTTC
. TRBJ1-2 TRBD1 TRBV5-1 CASSKETGDFYGYTF TGCGCCAGCAGCAAGGAGACAGGGGACTTCTATGGCTACACCTTC
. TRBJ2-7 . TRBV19 CASGVGAPGVYEQYF TGTGCCAGTGGGGTCGGGGCCCCTGGGGTATACGAGCAGTACTTC
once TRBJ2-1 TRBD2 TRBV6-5 CASSYSASGAVHEQFF TGTGCCAGCAGTTACTCGGCGAGCGGGGCCGTACATGAGCAGTTCTTC
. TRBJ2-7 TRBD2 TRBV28 CASSSSLAPSSYEQYF TGTGCCAGCAGTTCCTCACTAGCGCCGAGCTCCTACGAGCAGTACTTC
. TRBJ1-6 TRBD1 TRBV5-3 CARSNDRDSPLHF TGTGCCAGAAGCAACGACAGGGATTCACCCCTCCACTTT
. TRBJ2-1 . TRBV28 CASSIGGPLSYNEQFF TGTGCCAGCAGCATCGGGGGACCCCTCTCCTACAATGAGCAGTTCTTC
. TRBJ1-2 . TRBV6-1 CASSEGRARGSFYGYTF TGTGCCAGCAGCGAAGGCCGAGCGAGAGGGAGCTTCTATGGCTACACCTTC
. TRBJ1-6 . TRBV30 CAWSGDGESLSGPLHF TGTGCCTGGAGTGGAGACGGGGAATCTTTATCGGGACCCCTCCACTTT
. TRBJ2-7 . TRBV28 CASSLGPDEQYF TGTGCCAGCAGTTTAGGGCCGGACGAGCAGTACTTC
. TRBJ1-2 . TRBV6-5 CASSYHERAGYTF TGTGCCAGCAGTTACCACGAGAGAGCTGGCTACACCTTC
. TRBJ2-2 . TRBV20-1 CSASLAGELFF TGCAGTGCTAGTCTGGCCGGGGAGCTGTTTTTT
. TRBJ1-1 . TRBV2 CASSGRVDTEAFF TGTGCCAGCAGTGGGAGGGTTGACACTGAAGCTTTCTTT
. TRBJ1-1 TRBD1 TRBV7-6 CASSLLGQGEVNTEAFF TGTGCCAGCAGCTTACTGGGACAGGGGGAGGTGAACACTGAAGCTTTCTTT
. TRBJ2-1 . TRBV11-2 CASSLVSGTTIFF TGTGCCAGCAGCTTAGTTTCCGGGACCACCATCTTCTTC
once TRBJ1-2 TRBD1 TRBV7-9 CASSLTSGGEGYTF TGTGCCAGCAGCTTAACCTCAGGGGGAGAAGGCTACACCTTC
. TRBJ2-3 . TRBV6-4 CASIGVDTQYF TGTGCCAGTATAGGGGTGGATACGCAGTATTTT
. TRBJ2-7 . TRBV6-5 CASSDSYEQYF TGTGCCAGCAGTGACAGCTACGAGCAGTACTTC
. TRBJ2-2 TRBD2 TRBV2 CASSAGGTSGNTGELFF TGTGCCAGCAGTGCTGGCGGGACTAGCGGTAACACCGGGGAGCTGTTTTTT
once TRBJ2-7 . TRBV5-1 CASSFLPGGTNYEQYF TGCGCCAGCAGCTTTCTCCCCGGGGGCACTAACTACGAGCAGTACTTC
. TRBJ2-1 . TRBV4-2 CASSPFGGSGNEQFF TGTGCCAGCAGTCCCTTTGGGGGGAGCGGCAATGAGCAGTTCTTC
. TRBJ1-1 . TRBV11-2 CASSLGEIFEAFF TGTGCCAGCAGCTTAGGGGAGATATTTGAAGCTTTCTTT
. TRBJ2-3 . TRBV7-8 CASSLAQEGGGTDTQYF TGTGCCAGCAGCTTAGCGCAGGAAGGGGGGGGCACAGATACGCAGTATTTT
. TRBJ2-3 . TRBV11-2 CASSLEVDPTAADTQYF TGTGCCAGCAGCTTAGAGGTCGACCCAACTGCAGCAGATACGCAGTATTTT
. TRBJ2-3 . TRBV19 CASSIVLVSTDTQYF TGTGCCAGTAGTATTGTTCTGGTTAGCACAGATACGCAGTATTTT
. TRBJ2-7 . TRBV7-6 CASSLGGIPSYEQYF TGTGCCAGCAGCTTAGGTGGGATTCCTTCCTACGAGCAGTACTTC
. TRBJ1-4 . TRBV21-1 CASSGAGQEVNEKLFF TGTGCCAGCAGCGGGGCGGGACAGGAGGTTAATGAAAAACTGTTTTTT
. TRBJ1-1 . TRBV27 CASRQRNTEAFF TGTGCCAGCAGACAGAGGAACACTGAAGCTTTCTTT
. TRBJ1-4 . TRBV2 CASNKGEQNLATNEKLFF TGTGCCAGCAATAAGGGGGAACAGAACCTTGCAACTAATGAAAAACTGTTTTTT
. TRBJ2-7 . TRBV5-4 CASSSSYEQYF TGTGCCAGCAGCTCATCCTACGAGCAGTACTTC
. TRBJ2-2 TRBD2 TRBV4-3 CASSQVRLAGTGELFF TGCGCCAGCAGCCAAGTTAGACTAGCGGGAACTGGGGAGCTGTTTTTT
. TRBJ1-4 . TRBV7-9 CASSPPDSNEKLFF TGTGCCAGCAGCCCCCCGGACTCTAATGAAAAACTGTTTTTT
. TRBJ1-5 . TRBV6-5 CASGVQPQHF TGTGCCAGCGGGGTACAGCCCCAGCATTTT
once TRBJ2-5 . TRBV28 CASSSGQYLTQYF TGTGCCAGCAGTTCAGGGCAGTACCTAACCCAGTACTTC
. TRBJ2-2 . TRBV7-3 CASSLLGGRVTGELFF TGTGCCAGCAGCTTGCTGGGGGGGCGTGTCACCGGGGAGCTGTTTTTT
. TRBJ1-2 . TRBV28 CASSFFSRGYGYTF TGTGCCAGCAGTTTTTTCTCACGCGGCTATGGCTACACCTTC
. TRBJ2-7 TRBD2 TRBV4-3 CASSLSGNTYEQYF TGCGCCAGCAGCCTTAGCGGGAATACCTACGAGCAGTACTTC
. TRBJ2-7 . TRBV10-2 CASYIPYEQYF TGCGCCAGCTATATCCCCTACGAGCAGTACTTC
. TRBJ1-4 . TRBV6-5 CATSGGPHEKLFF TGTGCCACGAGTGGAGGGCCCCATGAAAAACTGTTTTTT
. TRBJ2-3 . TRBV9 CASSVAWEIDTQYF TGTGCCAGCAGCGTAGCGTGGGAGATAGATACGCAGTATTTT
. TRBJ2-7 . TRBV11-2 CASSLLSGTFYEQYF TGTGCCAGCAGCCTTCTTAGCGGAACCTTTTACGAGCAGTACTTC
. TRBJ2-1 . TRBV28 CASSSRMGSYNEQFF TGTGCCAGCAGTTCTCGTATGGGTTCTTACAATGAGCAGTTCTTC
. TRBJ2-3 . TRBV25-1 CASSESGRAADTQYF TGTGCCAGCAGTGAGTCGGGAAGGGCCGCAGATACGCAGTATTTT
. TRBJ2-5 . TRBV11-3 CASSLQGSQETQYF TGTGCCAGCAGCTTACAGGGGTCCCAAGAGACCCAGTACTTC
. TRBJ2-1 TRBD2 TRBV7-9 CASSAPAGGYNEQFF TGTGCCAGCAGCGCCCCAGCGGGGGGATACAATGAGCAGTTCTTC
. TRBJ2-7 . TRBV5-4 CASSAGLARVDEQYF TGTGCCAGCAGCGCTGGCCTGGCCCGGGTAGACGAGCAGTACTTC
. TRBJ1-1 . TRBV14 CASSSQANTEAFF TGTGCCAGCAGCTCCCAGGCGAACACTGAAGCTTTCTTT
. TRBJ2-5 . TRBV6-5 CASSYSLQETQYF TGTGCCAGCAGTTACTCGTTACAAGAGACCCAGTACTTC